This TCR beta chain is from a study of blood T cell repertoires in COVID-19. Overall study: Specimens from acute and convalescent COVID-19 originated in the United States, Italy and Spain.

Sequencing used immunoSEQ multiplex PCR; TCRdb keeps in-frame clones, though not all of them. The sample includes 190,000 or so clones, around 89% of them seen just once. Per germline, CDR1 MGHRA and CDR2 YSYEKL. CDR3 length: 15 amino acids. The V and J ends lost 8 bases and 1 base respectively, with 17 bases between them. Everyone who took part was roughly 18 to 90 years old, and they came from about two dozen US areas. Assignments of participants to cohorts depended upon their own reported clinical history. Input material: PBMCs or T cells enriched from blood (not recorded which). The TCR originated in a woman aged 18-29 years who had recovered from COVID-19. The J gene is TRBJ1-1, the V gene TRBV4-1, with D maybe TRBD1 (6 bases). CDR3 DNA sequence: TGCGCCAGCGCACCGGCCCAGGGGAGGAACACTGAAGCTTTCTTT. Protein: CASAPAQGRNTEAFF.